This TCR beta chain was recovered during a study of glioma-infiltrating T cells. The length of the CDR3 is 12 residues. V was pared by 3 bases and J by 5 bases, with 7 bases between. This clonotype showed up just a few times. Using RNA template, CDR3s of TCR alpha and beta were amplified with iRepertoire arm-PCR. TCRdb re-derived calls from the multiplex PCR reads in MiXCR, one entry per CDR3 protein. The profile shows approximately 130,000 distinct CDR3 sequences, roughly a quarter of them singletons. The J gene is TRBJ1-2, the V gene TRBV12-3 or TRBV12-4; D gene unclear. The specimen sequenced was glioma tissue, nonneoplastic brain tissue, or PBMCs (not recorded which). This TCR came from a human donor with low-grade glioma or glioblastoma, undergoing nonglioma brain surgery, or in good health (not recorded which). CDR3 bases: TGTGCCAGCAGTTTTTCCAGTTATGGCTACACCTTC. This encodes CASSFSSYGYTF.